The entry that follows covers one T cell receptor (beta chain) sequence. Its antigen is currently unknown. Profiled with immunoSEQ multiplex PCR; TCRdb holds only in-frame clones, not every one. Of about 2.4 million clones listed, 80% to 95% are singletons. These data come from a study of shared clonotypes between healthy human individuals. Study results and limitations: Clonotypes which were not shared had lower generation probabilities than clonotypes that all four donors shared.

The CDR3 is 16 residues long. The ends were cut back, 4 bases at V and 6 bases at J, with 19 bases in the middle. Per the germline V gene, CDR1 is SGDLS and CDR2 is YYNGEE. The sample taken for sequencing was naive CD4+ T cells from PBMCs. Subset meaning: CD45RA+ positively selected. The receptor was isolated from a man aged 18 to 30 in good health. Some clones in this sample may be carry-over from other donors' samples. This chain joins TRBV9 and TRBJ2-2, with TRBD2 as a possible D gene (6 bases). CDR3 sequence: CASSKTPMGLSGELFF. The CDR3 nucleotides read TGTGCCAGCAGCAAAACCCCAATGGGACTCTCCGGGGAGCTGTTTTTT.